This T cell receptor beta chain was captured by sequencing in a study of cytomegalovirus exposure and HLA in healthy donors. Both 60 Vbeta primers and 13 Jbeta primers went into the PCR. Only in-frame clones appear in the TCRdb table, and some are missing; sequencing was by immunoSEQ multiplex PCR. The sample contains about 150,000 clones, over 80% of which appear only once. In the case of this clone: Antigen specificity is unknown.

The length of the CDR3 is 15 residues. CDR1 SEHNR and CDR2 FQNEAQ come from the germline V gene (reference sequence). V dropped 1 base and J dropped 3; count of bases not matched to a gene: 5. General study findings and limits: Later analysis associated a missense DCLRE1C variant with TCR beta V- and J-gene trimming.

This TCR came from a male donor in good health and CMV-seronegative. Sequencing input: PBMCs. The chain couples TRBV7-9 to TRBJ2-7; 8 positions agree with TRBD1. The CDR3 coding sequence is TGTGCCAGCAGCTTAGTACCGGGACAGGTCTACGAGCAGTACTTC. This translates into CASSLVPGQVYEQYF. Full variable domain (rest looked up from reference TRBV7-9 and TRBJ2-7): DTGVSQNPRHKITKRGQNVTFRCDPISEHNRLYWYRQTLGQGPEFLTYFQNEAQLEKSRLLSDRFSAERPKGSFSTLEIQRTEQGDSAMYLCASSLVPGQVYEQYFGPGTRLTVT.